This T cell receptor beta chain was found in a study of blood T cell repertoires in COVID-19. Trimming took 5 bases from V and 0 from J, leaving 11 bases between them. Germline V gene lookup returns CDR1 SGHVS and CDR2 FNYEAQ. This CDR3 comprises 15 residues. The repertoire was sequenced with immunoSEQ multiplex PCR; TCRdb's copy has only in-frame clones and lacks some. The sample shows about 440,000 clones, 87% of them seen only once. The source material was PBMCs or T cells enriched from blood (not recorded which). The genes are TRBV7-6 and TRBJ2-1; D is unresolved. This clonotype was obtained from a young woman with acute COVID-19. The CDR3 DNA is TGTGCCAGCAGCCCCATCTACCGCTCCTACAATGAGCAGTTCTTC. Translating gives CASSPIYRSYNEQFF.